Each of the 14 T cell receptor beta chains below was sequenced from the same sample in a study of blood T cell repertoires in COVID-19. The data were produced by immunoSEQ multiplex PCR, yet TCRdb's version contains in-frame clones alone and is incomplete. The sample records 150,000 to 200,000 clones, around 89% being singletons. The sample taken for sequencing was peripheral blood. Receptors originate from a woman in her 30s with acute or convalescent COVID-19.

The chain recombines TRBV5-1 with TRBJ1-2; weak D call: TRBD1 (6 bases). The CDR3 is made up of 13 amino acids. V lost 0 bases and J 6 bases, leaving 9 bases between the germline ends. Germline V gives CDR1 SGHRS, CDR2 YFSETQ. This CDR3 reads CASSLDRADGYTF. The CDR3 DNA reads TGCGCCAGCAGCTTGGACAGGGCTGATGGCTACACCTTC.

The chain has TRBV5-1 and TRBJ2-1; 7 bases agree with TRBD1. The CDR3 contains 13 residues. The germline CDR1 and CDR2 sequences are SGHRS and YFSETQ. V lost 0 bases to trimming and J lost 11 bases; unmatched junction nucleotides: 5. CDR3 sequence: CASSLEGTAKQFF. The CDR3 region has the DNA TGCGCCAGCAGCTTGGAGGGGACAGCCAAGCAGTTCTTC.

This chain connects TRBV4-2 to TRBJ1-4; possibly TRBD1 for D (6 bases). The V and J ends lost 1 base and 7 bases respectively, with 16 bases between them. CDR3 length: 16 amino acids. Germline V gene data show CDR1 as LGHNA and CDR2 as YNFKEQ. This chain's CDR3 is CASSQALGTRIEKLFF. CDR3 DNA: TGTGCCAGCAGCCAAGCTTTGGGGACACGGATTGAAAAACTGTTTTTT.

The chain couples TRBV19 to TRBJ2-5, with D perhaps TRBD2 (6 bases). Per germline, CDR1 LNHDA and CDR2 SQIVND (reference sequence). The length of the CDR3 is 15 residues. The V and J ends lost 3 bases and 2 bases respectively, with 13 bases between them. The CDR3 bases are TGTGCCAGTAGTATGAATATCGCGGGACAAGAGACCCAGTACTTC. Translation gives CASSMNIAGQETQYF.

This clone was seen a single time. This chain connects TRBV11-3 to TRBJ2-1; tentative D call: TRBD1 (5 bases). This CDR3 spans 13 amino acids. Trimming took off 7 bases at V and 10 bases at J, with 17 bases between the two ends. Germline CDR1 is SGHNT and CDR2 is YENEEA. CDR3 coding DNA: TGTGCCAGCACCCTTACAGGCCTACCGGAGCAGTTCTTC. This sequence encodes CASTLTGLPEQFF.

The rearrangement uses TRBV10-3 and TRBJ1-4; the match to TRBD1 covers 11 bases. The CDR3 has 14 residues. Germline trimming cut 6 bases from V and 7 bases from J; bases unmatched to any gene: 4. Germline V gene sequence: CDR1 ENHRY, CDR2 SYGVKD. CDR3: CAISRDRGSEKLFF. CDR3 nucleotide sequence: TGTGCCATCAGCCGGGACAGGGGGAGTGAAAAACTGTTTTTT.

The genes are TRBV7-8 and TRBJ2-1, with 11 bases that match TRBD2. This CDR3 spans 15 amino acids. Per the germline V gene, CDR1 is SGHVS and CDR2 is FQNEAQ. Losses at the gene ends were 2 bases for V and 8 bases for J; bases not matched to a gene: 5. The CDR3 DNA sequence: TGTGCCAGCAGCTTAAGGCCTAGCGGGAGGTATGAGCAGTTCTTC. Translating it yields CASSLRPSGRYEQFF.

This clone was recorded only once. One end of the junction varies from germline; a read error may be responsible. The rearrangement links TRBV7-7 to TRBJ2-3; 9 bases agree with TRBD1. The CDR3 loop spans 15 amino acids. Per germline, CDR1 SSHAT and CDR2 FNYEAQ (reference sequence). The CDR3 loop reads CASSPHGDREDTQYF. Written as DNA, the CDR3 is TGTGCTAGCAGCCCTCACGGGGACAGGGAAGATACGCAGTATTTT.

CDR3 region: CASSFYDRDTGELFF. The DNA for the CDR3 is TGTGCCAGCAGCTTCTACGACAGAGACACCGGGGAGCTGTTTTTT. This rearrangement joins TRBV7-2 to TRBJ2-2, with D possibly being TRBD1 (5 bases). V was pared by 3 bases and J by 3 bases, with 11 bases between. This CDR3 is built from 15 residues. CDR1 SGHTA and CDR2 FQGNSA come from the germline V gene.

CDR3 nucleotides: TGTGCCAGCAGTTCAATGATACTGACAGGGGAGAAGACCCAGTACTTC. It is translated as CASSSMILTGEKTQYF. The V call is TRBV28, the J call TRBJ2-5, with 8 bases that match TRBD1. Germline V lookup: CDR1 MDHEN, CDR2 SYDVKM. Unmatched junction bases numbered 13, after V lost 4 bases and J lost 6 bases. The CDR3 is 16 residues long.

The rearrangement joins TRBV7-2 to TRBJ2-7, with no clear D. Per the germline V gene, CDR1 is SGHTA and CDR2 is FQGNSA. The length of the CDR3 is 15 residues. With 5 bases removed from V and 3 bases from J, the gap between germline ends came to 17 bases. The CDR3 is CASSPLLLGLYEQYF. CDR3 sequence (DNA): TGTGCCAGCAGCCCCCTATTGTTGGGCCTCTACGAGCAGTACTTC.

The chain carries TRBV7-8 and TRBJ2-4, with D maybe TRBD1 (5 bases). Trimming pared 4 bases from V and 10 bases from J, leaving 17 bases between. The CDR3 is 14 amino acids. Germline lookup yields CDR1 SGHVS and CDR2 FQNEAQ. The CDR3 DNA sequence: TGTGCCAGCAGCTGGGGCAGAGAAAAGGGGATTCAGTACTTC. Translated, it gives CASSWGREKGIQYF. The whole variable domain, filled in from reference TRBV7-8 and TRBJ2-4, reads GAGVSQSPRYKVAKRGQDVALRCDPISGHVSLFWYQQALGQGPEFLTYFQNEAQLDKSGLPSDRFFAERPEGSVSTLKIQRTQQEDSAVYLCASSWGREKGIQYFGAGTRLSVL.

Here the CDR3 DNA reads TGTGCCATCAGTGAGTCAATGGGGAGTGGACATCAGCCCCAGCATTTT. This encodes CAISESMGSGHQPQHF. This chain joins TRBV10-3 and TRBJ1-5; D not resolved. The germline CDR1 and CDR2 sequences are ENHRY and SYGVKD. The ends were cut back, 0 bases at V and 5 bases at J, with 14 bases in the middle. This CDR3 is 16 amino acids long.

V gene TRBV30 combines with J gene TRBJ1-5; D not certain. This CDR3 region has 12 residues. The germline gives CDR1 GTSNPN, CDR2 SVGIG (reference sequence). V was clipped by 5 bases and J by 3 bases, with 8 bases between them. For the CDR3, the DNA is TGTGCCTGGGGGAGAAACAATCAGCCCCAGCATTTT. Translated: CAWGRNNQPQHF.